This TCR beta chain was captured by sequencing in a study of patients and donors after allogeneic stem cell transplantation. TCRdb recomputed calls from the RT-PCR reads with MiXCR, one row per CDR3 protein. The table records more than 850,000 distinct CDR3 sequences, over 15% of them present only once. The CDR3 runs 13 residues. Looked up from germline, CDR1 is LGHNT and CDR2 is FRNRAP. The V end lost 1 base, the J end lost 4 bases, and 7 bases lay between the germline ends. The source of this sequence is a human donor who was either an allogeneic HSCT recipient or a stem cell or donor lymphocyte infusion donor (not recorded which). It is not recorded whose cells these are; they may come from a transplant donor. V gene TRBV12-5 combines with J gene TRBJ1-1; D unclear. Sequenced material: blood, either unsorted or a sorted T cell fraction (not recorded which). The CDR3 sequence is CASGLGVSTEAFF. The CDR3, as DNA: TGTGCTAGTGGTTTGGGGGTAAGCACTGAAGCTTTCTTT.